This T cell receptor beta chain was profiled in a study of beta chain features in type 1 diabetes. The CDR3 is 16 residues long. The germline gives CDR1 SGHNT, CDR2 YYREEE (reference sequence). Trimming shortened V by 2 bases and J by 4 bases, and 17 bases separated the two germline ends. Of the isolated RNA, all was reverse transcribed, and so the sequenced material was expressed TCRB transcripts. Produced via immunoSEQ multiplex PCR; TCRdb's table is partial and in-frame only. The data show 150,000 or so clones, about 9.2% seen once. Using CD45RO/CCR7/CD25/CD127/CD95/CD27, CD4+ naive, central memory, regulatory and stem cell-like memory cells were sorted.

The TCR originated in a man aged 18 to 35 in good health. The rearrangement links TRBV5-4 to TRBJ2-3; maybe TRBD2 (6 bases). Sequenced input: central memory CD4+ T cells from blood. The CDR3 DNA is TGTGCCAGCAGCTTCGGCGGGGTCAGTGGCTCAGATACGCAGTATTTT. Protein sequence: CASSFGGVSGSDTQYF.